This entry concerns a single T cell receptor (beta chain). Antigen: not known. This record belongs to a study of cytomegalovirus exposure and HLA in healthy donors. The primer mix had 60 Vbeta and 13 Jbeta primers. Assay used: immunoSEQ multiplex PCR; TCRdb lists only in-frame clones, some missing. Among fewer than 120,000 clones listed, roughly 80% were seen once. V was pared by 3 bases and J by 1 base, with 9 bases between. CDR1 is SGHTA and CDR2 is FQGNSA in the germline V gene. The CDR3 has 14 residues. Points from the study as a whole: Judged likely to be a sequencing artifact was a cluster of highly shared sequence variants.

This sequence joins TRBV7-2 and TRBJ1-1, with a weak D call TRBD1 (6 bases). The clonotype was recovered from a man aged 25 to 45 in good health and CMV-seropositive. Material for sequencing was PBMCs. The CDR3 here is CASSFAGANTEAFF. The CDR3 bases are TGTGCCAGCAGCTTTGCAGGGGCGAACACTGAAGCTTTCTTT.